One and the same sample provided the 3 T cell receptor beta chains below, sequenced in a study of OX40 agonist ivuxolimab in advanced cancers. Some clones are missing from TCRdb's copy, which holds only in-frame ones; the method was immunoSEQ multiplex PCR. The sample has 72,000 or so clones; more than 65% are singletons. Sequenced here: CD4+ or CD8+ T cells sorted from blood, sampled in a trial of the OX40 agonist ivuxolimab. The receptors shown here come from an adult with an advanced solid tumor such as melanoma, head and neck, liver or kidney cancer.

The rearrangement uses TRBV7-2 and TRBJ2-3; D might be TRBD2 (5 bases). This CDR3 comprises 13 residues. V was trimmed by 3 bases and J by 3 bases, leaving 7 bases between them. Per the germline V gene, CDR1 is SGHTA and CDR2 is FQGNSA. Written as DNA, the CDR3 is TGTGCCAGCAGCTTCCGCGGGACAGATACGCAGTATTTT. Translating gives CASSFRGTDTQYF.

The chain is built from TRBV5-4 and TRBJ2-5; possible D gene TRBD2, 7 bases. The CDR3 totals 17 residues. V shed 3 bases and J shed 2 bases, with 20 bases lying between them. The germline V gene encodes CDR1 SGHNT and CDR2 YYREEE (reference sequence). For the CDR3, the DNA is TGTGCCAGCAGCTCCGGGGCGACGGGGGGCATACAAGAGACCCAGTACTTC. It codes for CASSSGATGGIQETQYF.

The chain is built from TRBV19 and TRBJ1-4; 8 positions match TRBD1. V lost 6 bases and J lost 3; bases outside the gene matches: 3. Per the germline V gene, CDR1 is LNHDA and CDR2 is SQIVND (reference sequence). The CDR3 extends over 14 amino acids. The CDR3 sequence is CASRRQGSNEKLFF. The CDR3 nucleotides read TGTGCCAGTAGAAGACAGGGGTCTAATGAAAAACTGTTTTTT.